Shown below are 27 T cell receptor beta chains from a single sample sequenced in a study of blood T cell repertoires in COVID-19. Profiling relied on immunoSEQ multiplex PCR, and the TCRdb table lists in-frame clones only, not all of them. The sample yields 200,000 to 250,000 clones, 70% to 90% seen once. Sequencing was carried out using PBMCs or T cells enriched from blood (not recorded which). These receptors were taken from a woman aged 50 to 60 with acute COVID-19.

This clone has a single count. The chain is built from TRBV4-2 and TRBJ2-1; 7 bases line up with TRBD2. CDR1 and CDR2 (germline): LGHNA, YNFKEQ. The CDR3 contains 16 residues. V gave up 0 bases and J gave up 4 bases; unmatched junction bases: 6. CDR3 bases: TGTGCCAGCAGCCAAGAAGCGGGAATTCATTACAATGAGCAGTTCTTC. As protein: CASSQEAGIHYNEQFF.

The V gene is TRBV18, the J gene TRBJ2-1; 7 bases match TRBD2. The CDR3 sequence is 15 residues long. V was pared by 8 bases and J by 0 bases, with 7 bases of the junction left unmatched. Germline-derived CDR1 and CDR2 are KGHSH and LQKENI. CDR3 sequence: CASRSGVSSYNEQFF. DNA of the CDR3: TGTGCCAGCCGAAGCGGGGTGAGCTCCTACAATGAGCAGTTCTTC.

In DNA form, the CDR3 reads TGTGCCTTGGGACAGGGATCGTTTGGCTACACCTTC. It yields the protein CALGQGSFGYTF. The rearrangement joins TRBV30 to TRBJ1-2; TRBD1 matches 9 bases. The CDR3 totals 12 residues. Germline values: CDR1 GTSNPN, CDR2 SVGIG (reference sequence). V lost 7 bases, J lost 7 bases, and 7 bases stayed unmatched.

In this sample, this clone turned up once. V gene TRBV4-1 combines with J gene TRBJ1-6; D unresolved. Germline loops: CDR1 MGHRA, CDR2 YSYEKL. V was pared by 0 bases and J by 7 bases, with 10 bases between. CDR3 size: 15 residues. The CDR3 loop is CASSQDGTMNSPLHF. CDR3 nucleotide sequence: TGCGCCAGCAGCCAAGATGGCACAATGAATTCACCCCTCCACTTT.

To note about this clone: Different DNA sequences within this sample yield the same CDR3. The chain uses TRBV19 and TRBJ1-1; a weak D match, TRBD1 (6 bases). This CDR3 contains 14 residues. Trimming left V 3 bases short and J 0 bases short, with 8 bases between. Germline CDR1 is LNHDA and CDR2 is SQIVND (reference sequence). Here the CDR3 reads CASSITGLNTEAFF. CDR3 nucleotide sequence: TGTGCCAGTAGTATTACAGGGCTGAACACTGAAGCTTTCTTT.

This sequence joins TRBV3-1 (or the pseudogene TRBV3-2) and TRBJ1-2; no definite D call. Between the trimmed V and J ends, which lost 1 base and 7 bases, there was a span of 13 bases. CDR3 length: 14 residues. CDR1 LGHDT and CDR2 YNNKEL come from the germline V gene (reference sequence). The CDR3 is CASSQGPGLGGYTF. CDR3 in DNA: TGTGCCAGCAGCCAAGGTCCAGGTCTTGGTGGCTACACCTTC.

The CDR3 sequence: CASSHSGSNNEQFF. DNA of the CDR3: TGTGCCAGCAGCCACTCAGGGTCAAACAATGAGCAGTTCTTC. This chain connects TRBV3-1 (or the pseudogene TRBV3-2) to TRBJ2-1; perhaps TRBD1 as D (5 bases). CDR3 length equals 14 residues. V lost 3 bases to trimming and J lost 5 bases, with 11 bases between them. From germline, CDR1 is LGHDT and CDR2 YNNKEL (reference sequence).

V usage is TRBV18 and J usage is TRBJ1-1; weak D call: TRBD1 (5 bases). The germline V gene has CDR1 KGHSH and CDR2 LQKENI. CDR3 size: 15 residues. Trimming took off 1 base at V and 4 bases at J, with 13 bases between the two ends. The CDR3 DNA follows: TGTGCCAGCTCACCACTACCATTCGGGGGCACTGAAGCTTTCTTT. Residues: CASSPLPFGGTEAFF.

The CDR3 DNA sequence: TGTGCCAGCAGCCCTTACATGAACACTGAAGCTTTCTTT. It is translated as CASSPYMNTEAFF. This chain links TRBV9 with TRBJ1-1; D ambiguous. Deletions cut 4 bases from V and 0 bases from J, with 7 bases between. CDR1 is SGDLS and CDR2 is YYNGEE in the germline V gene. CDR3 size: 13 residues.

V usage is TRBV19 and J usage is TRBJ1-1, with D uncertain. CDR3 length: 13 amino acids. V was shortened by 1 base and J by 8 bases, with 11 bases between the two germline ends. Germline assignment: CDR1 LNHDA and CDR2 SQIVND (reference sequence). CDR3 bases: TGTGCCAGTAGTATAGGTCGGGGTCGCGAAGCTTTCTTT. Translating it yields CASSIGRGREAFF.

Here the CDR3 DNA reads TGTGCCAGCTCACTCAAGACAGGCCCTAATTCACCCCTCCACTTT. It codes for CASSLKTGPNSPLHF. This rearrangement joins TRBV18 to TRBJ1-6, with a possible D match to TRBD1 (6 bases). CDR1 and CDR2 (germline): KGHSH, LQKENI. This CDR3 region has 15 residues. The V end lost 4 bases, the J end lost 6 bases, and 13 bases lay between the germline ends.

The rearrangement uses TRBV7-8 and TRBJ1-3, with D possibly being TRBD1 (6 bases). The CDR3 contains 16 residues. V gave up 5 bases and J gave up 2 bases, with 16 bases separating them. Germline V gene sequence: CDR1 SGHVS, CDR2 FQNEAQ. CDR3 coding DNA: TGTGCCAGCAGCGCGCGGCCGGGACAAACTGGAAACACCATATATTTT. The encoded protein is CASSARPGQTGNTIYF.

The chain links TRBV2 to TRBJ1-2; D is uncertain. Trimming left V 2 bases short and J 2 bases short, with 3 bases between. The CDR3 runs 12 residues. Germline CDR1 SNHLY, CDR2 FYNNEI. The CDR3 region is CASSERNYGYTF. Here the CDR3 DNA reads TGTGCCAGCAGTGAACGGAACTATGGCTACACCTTC.

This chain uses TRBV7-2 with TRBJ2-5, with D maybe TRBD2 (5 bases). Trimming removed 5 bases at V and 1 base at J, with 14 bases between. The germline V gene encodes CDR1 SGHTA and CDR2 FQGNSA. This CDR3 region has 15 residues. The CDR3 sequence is CASSPWRVFQETQYF. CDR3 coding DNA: TGTGCCAGCAGCCCCTGGCGGGTATTCCAAGAGACCCAGTACTTC.

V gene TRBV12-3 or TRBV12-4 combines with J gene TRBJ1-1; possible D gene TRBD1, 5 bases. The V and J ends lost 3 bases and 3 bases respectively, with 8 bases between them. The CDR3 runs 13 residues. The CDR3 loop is CASSFDRHTEAFF. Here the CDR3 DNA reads TGTGCCAGCAGTTTCGACAGACACACTGAAGCTTTCTTT.

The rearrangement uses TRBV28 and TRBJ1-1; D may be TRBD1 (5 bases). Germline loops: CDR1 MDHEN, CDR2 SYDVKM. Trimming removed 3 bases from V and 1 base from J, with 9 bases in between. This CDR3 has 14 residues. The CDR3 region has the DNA TGTGCCAGCAGTTTGGGGGGTGGGAACACTGAAGCTTTCTTT. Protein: CASSLGGGNTEAFF.

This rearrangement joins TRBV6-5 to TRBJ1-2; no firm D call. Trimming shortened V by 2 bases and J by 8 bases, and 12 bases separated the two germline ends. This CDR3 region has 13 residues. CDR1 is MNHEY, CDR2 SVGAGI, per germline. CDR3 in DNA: TGTGCCAGCAGTTACCGACACGCAACAGGCTACACCTTC. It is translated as CASSYRHATGYTF.

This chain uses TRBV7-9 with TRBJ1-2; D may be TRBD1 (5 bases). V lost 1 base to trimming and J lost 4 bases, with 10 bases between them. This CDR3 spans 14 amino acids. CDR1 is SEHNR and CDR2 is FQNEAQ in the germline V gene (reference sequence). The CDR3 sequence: CASSLDGGAYGYTF. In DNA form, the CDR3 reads TGTGCCAGCAGCTTAGACGGTGGGGCCTATGGCTACACCTTC.

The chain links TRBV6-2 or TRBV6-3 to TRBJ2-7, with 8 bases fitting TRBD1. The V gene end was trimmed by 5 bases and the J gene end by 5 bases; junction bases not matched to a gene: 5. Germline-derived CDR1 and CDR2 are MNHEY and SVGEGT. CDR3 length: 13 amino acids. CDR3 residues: CASSRTGSHEQYF. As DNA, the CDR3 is TGTGCCAGCAGTCGGACAGGGTCCCACGAGCAGTACTTC.

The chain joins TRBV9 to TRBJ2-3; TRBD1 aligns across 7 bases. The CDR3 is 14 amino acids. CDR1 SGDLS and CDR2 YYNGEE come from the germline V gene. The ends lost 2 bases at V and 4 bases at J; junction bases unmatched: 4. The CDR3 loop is CASSVGQDPDTQYF. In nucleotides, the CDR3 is TGTGCCAGCAGCGTTGGACAGGACCCAGATACGCAGTATTTT.

CDR3 residues: CASGTGNNEQFF. CDR3 nucleotides: TGTGCCAGCGGGACAGGGAACAATGAGCAGTTCTTC. The chain employs TRBV6-5 and TRBJ2-1, with 9 bases fitting TRBD1. The CDR3 has 12 residues. The V and J ends lost 8 bases and 5 bases, in that order; junction bases with no gene match: 1. Per the germline V gene, CDR1 is MNHEY and CDR2 is SVGAGI.

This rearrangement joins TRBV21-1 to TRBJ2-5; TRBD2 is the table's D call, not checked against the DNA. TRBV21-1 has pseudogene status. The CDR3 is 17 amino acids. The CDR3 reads CASSDTSGVLCQETQYF. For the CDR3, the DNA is TGTGCCAGCAGCGACACTAGCGGGGTACTATGTCAAGAGACCCAGTACTTC.

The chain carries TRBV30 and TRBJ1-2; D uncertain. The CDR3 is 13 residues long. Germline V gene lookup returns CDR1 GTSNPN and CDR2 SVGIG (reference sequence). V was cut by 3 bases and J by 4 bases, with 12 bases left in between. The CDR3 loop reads CAWSTALGYGYTF. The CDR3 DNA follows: TGTGCCTGGAGCACGGCTCTAGGCTATGGCTACACCTTC.

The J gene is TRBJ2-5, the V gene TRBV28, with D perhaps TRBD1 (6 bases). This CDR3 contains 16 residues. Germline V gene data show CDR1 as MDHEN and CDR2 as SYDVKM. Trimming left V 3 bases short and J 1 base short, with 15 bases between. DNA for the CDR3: TGTGCCAGCAGTTTCCAGGGGCCCCAGATCCAAGAGACCCAGTACTTC. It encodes CASSFQGPQIQETQYF.

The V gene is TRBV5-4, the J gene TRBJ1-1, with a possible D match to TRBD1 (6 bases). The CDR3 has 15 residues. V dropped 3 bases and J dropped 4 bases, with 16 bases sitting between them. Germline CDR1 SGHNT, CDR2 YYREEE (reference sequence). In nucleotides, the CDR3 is TGTGCCAGCAGCTACAACAGGGTATATTCCACTGAAGCTTTCTTT. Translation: CASSYNRVYSTEAFF.

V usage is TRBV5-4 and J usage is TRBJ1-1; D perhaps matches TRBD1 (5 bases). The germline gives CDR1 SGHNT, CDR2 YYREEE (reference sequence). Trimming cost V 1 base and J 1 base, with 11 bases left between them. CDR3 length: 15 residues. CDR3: CASSLSSGPNTEAFF. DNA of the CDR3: TGTGCCAGCAGCTTGTCTTCAGGGCCGAACACTGAAGCTTTCTTT.

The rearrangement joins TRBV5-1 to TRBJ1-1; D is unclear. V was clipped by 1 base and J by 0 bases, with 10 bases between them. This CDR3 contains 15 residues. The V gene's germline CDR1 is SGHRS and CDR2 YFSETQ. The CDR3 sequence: CASSLRVAVNTEAFF. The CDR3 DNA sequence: TGCGCCAGCAGCTTGAGGGTAGCGGTGAACACTGAAGCTTTCTTT.